Sequencing of this TCR beta chain was carried out in a study of T cells after yellow fever vaccination. Study summary: Low-cell-number fractions were prepared with SMART-Seq v4 Ultra Low Input.

On this clonotype itself: Its antigen is unknown.

The CDR3 is 15 amino acids. Per germline, CDR1 MNHEY and CDR2 SVGAGI. V was clipped by 4 bases and J by 7 bases, with 14 bases between them. Study-wide points: When the response was secondary, it was weaker but reached its peak faster, day 5 versus 15. The booster response re-showed most primary clones: around 97% CD4, more than 80% CD8.

UMIs and a universal primer site were added when TCR cDNA was made by 5'RACE template switching. One entry per CDR3 protein results from TCRdb running MiXCR on the 5' RACE reads. The sample has 250,000 to 400,000 distinct CDR3 sequences, around 4.3% seen once. The specimen was PBMCs, collected 15 days after the yellow fever booster vaccination. This receptor was taken from a man aged 18 to 35 who received the YFV17D yellow fever vaccine. The V and J genes are TRBV6-5 and TRBJ1-6; possible D gene TRBD1, 6 bases. DNA for the CDR3: TGTGCCAGCAGTTCACAGGGCTCAATGAATTCACCCCTCCACTTT. Translating it yields CASSSQGSMNSPLHF.